This TCR beta chain was recorded in a study of T cells after yellow fever vaccination. A remark on this clonotype: What it binds is unknown.

Study-level results: It was a small share of clonotypes that appeared in both CD4 and CD8 compartments. Most primary-vaccination clones reappeared after the booster (approximately 95% CD4, around 88% CD8). Contaminating bulk clonotypes could be abundant in FACS-sorted repertoires.

CDR1 and CDR2 from the germline V gene are ENHRY and SYGVKD. Deletions cut 5 bases from V and 5 bases from J, with 8 bases between. The CDR3 is 12 amino acids. TCR cDNA, made by 5'RACE template switching, carried an added universal primer site and UMIs. Using its own MiXCR run on the 5' RACE reads, TCRdb lists one record per CDR3 protein. The table has more than 450,000 distinct CDR3 sequences, about a fifth seen once. Sample: PBMCs, taken roughly 20 days after the first yellow fever vaccination. This sequence originates from a man between 18 and 35 years old who received the YFV17D yellow fever vaccine. The rearrangement joins TRBV10-3 to TRBJ2-3; D gene uncertain. For the CDR3, the DNA is TGTGCCATCAGTCCGCGCCAAGATACGCAGTATTTT. Translating gives CAISPRQDTQYF.